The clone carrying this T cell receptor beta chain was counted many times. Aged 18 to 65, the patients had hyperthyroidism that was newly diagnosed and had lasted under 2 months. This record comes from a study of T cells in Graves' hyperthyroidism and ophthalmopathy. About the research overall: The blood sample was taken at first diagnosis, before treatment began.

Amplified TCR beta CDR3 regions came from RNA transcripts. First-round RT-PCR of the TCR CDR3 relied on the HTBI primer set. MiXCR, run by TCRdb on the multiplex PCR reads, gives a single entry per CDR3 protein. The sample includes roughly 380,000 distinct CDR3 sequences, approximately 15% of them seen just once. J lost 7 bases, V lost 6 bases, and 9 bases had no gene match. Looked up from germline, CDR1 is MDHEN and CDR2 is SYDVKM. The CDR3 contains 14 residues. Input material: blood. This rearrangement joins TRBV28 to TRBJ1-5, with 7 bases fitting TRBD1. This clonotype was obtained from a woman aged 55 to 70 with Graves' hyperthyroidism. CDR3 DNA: TGTGCCAGCAGCCGTCGACAGGGCGGGCAGCCCCAGCATTTT. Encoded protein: CASSRRQGGQPQHF.